The 10 T cell receptor beta chains listed next were all sequenced from one sample in a study of T-cell memory formation after mild COVID-19. TCRdb recomputed calls from the 5' RACE reads with MiXCR, one row per CDR3 protein. The top ten hold less than 10% of the sample, which has fewer than 650,000 distinct CDR3 sequences, roughly 17% seen once. Source material: PBMCs or a T cell subset sorted from them (not recorded which). The receptor set was obtained from an adult woman who had mild COVID-19 (a few samples of this study predate the infection). Cell type and time point are not known.

V is TRBV29-1 and J is TRBJ1-1; D is ambiguous. Trimming stripped 2 bases from V and 7 bases from J, with 11 bases between. CDR1 SQVTM and CDR2 ANQGSEA come from the germline V gene. There are 12 residues in the CDR3. Written as DNA, the CDR3 is TGCAGCGTTGAAATACTGGTCGGTGAAGCTTTCTTT. Translating it yields CSVEILVGEAFF.

A few counts support this clonotype. The chain has TRBV24-1 and TRBJ2-7; 9 bases map to TRBD2. Trimming removed 1 base from V and 3 bases from J; junction bases left unmatched: 12. This CDR3 has 18 amino acids. The germline V gene encodes CDR1 KGHDR and CDR2 SFDVKD. Here the CDR3 DNA reads TGTGCCACCAGTGATTTTCGTCCTAGCGGGATGGGGCGCTACGAGCAGTACTTC. Residues: CATSDFRPSGMGRYEQYF.

This clonotype occurred a few times. The V gene is TRBV27, the J gene TRBJ2-1; D gene uncertain. The CDR3 is made up of 16 amino acids. CDR1 MNHEY and CDR2 SMNVEV come from the germline V gene (reference sequence). Trimming cost V 4 bases and J 0 bases, with 13 bases left between them. The CDR3 DNA is TGTGCCAGCAGTTCGGCCAGTCTAAGCTCCTACAATGAGCAGTTCTTC. This sequence encodes CASSSASLSSYNEQFF.

CDR3 nucleotide sequence: TGCAGTGCGCCGGGACACAAGAACACTGAAGCTTTCTTT. It encodes CSAPGHKNTEAFF. The chain has TRBV20-1 and TRBJ1-1; D might be TRBD1 (6 bases). Germline CDR1 reads DFQATT; CDR2 reads SNEGSKA (reference sequence). The CDR3 covers 13 residues. V gave up 6 bases and J gave up 1 base, with 12 bases separating them.

This clonotype was seen more than once but under ten times. The V and J genes are TRBV5-4 and TRBJ1-1; TRBD1 aligns across 8 bases. Germline V lookup: CDR1 SGHNT, CDR2 YYREEE (reference sequence). The junction had 7 bases not matched to a gene; V was cut back by 3 bases and J by 3 bases. The CDR3 loop spans 15 amino acids. CDR3 region: CASSSSPGGHTEAFF. The CDR3 nucleotides are TGTGCCAGCAGCTCTTCCCCAGGGGGCCACACTGAAGCTTTCTTT.

Only a few counts were recorded for this clonotype. The genes are TRBV9 and TRBJ1-2; weak D call: TRBD1 (6 bases). Germline assignment: CDR1 SGDLS and CDR2 YYNGEE. V lost 0 bases and J lost 1, with 13 bases in between. This CDR3 spans 16 amino acids. DNA for the CDR3: TGTGCCAGCAGCGTAGGAAGGGACACCGTTAACTATGGCTACACCTTC. As protein: CASSVGRDTVNYGYTF.

This clonotype has just a few counts. The chain is built from TRBV20-1 and TRBJ2-7; TRBD1 agrees at 7 bases. The trim removed 1 base at V and 4 bases at J, leaving 13 bases unmatched. The CDR3 is 16 amino acids. Per germline, CDR1 DFQATT and CDR2 SNEGSKA (reference sequence). The CDR3 region is CSARATGVHDTYEQYF. The DNA for the CDR3 is TGCAGTGCTAGAGCAACAGGGGTTCACGATACTTACGAGCAGTACTTC.

The chain links TRBV7-8 to TRBJ1-1, with D possibly TRBD1 on 5 matching bases. V lost 7 bases and J lost 1, with 10 bases in between. The V gene's germline CDR1 is SGHVS and CDR2 FQNEAQ. The CDR3 runs 13 residues. This chain's CDR3 is CASTATENTEAFF. CDR3 in DNA: TGTGCCAGCACCGCGACAGAGAACACTGAAGCTTTCTTT.

There are a few counts of this clonotype. The genes are TRBV12-3 or TRBV12-4 and TRBJ2-7; 10 bases map to TRBD2. The CDR3 is 17 residues long. V gave up 5 bases and J gave up 7 bases; unmatched junction bases: 17. CDR3 nucleotide sequence: TGTGCCAGCAGTCTCGCCTTCGGGGCTAGCGGGAGAGGGGAGCAGTACTTC. Its protein product is CASSLAFGASGRGEQYF.

The chain uses TRBV7-2 and TRBJ2-7, with a tentative D call TRBD2 (6 bases). Per the germline V gene, CDR1 is SGHTA and CDR2 is FQGNSA. Trimming removed 5 bases at V and 9 bases at J, with 17 bases between. This CDR3 contains 13 residues. Written as DNA, the CDR3 is TGTGCCAGCAGCCCCCGGACTACCGGAAGGCAGTACTTC. This encodes CASSPRTTGRQYF. The full variable domain, its missing parts supplied by reference TRBV7-2 and TRBJ2-7, is GAGVSQSPSNKVTEKGKDVELRCDPISGHTALYWYRQSLGQGLEFLIYFQGNSAPDKSGLPSDRFSAERTGGSVSTLTIQRTQQEDSAVYLCASSPRTTGRQYFGPGTRLTVT.